This T cell receptor beta chain was identified during a study of CD8+ T cells in alopecia areata. The wider study: Treated patients swallowed 5 to 10 mg of oral tofacitinib twice daily.

Study outcomes and limitations: Lesional scalp, especially alopecia totalis/universalis, showed higher clonality than normal scalp. Possibly because of HLA-related factors, TCR sharing was less clear across patients than in mice. Scalp data also include sequences from resident alphabeta T cells of normal skin.

This clone turned up a few times. Antigen: not known. CDR1 is SQVTM, CDR2 ANQGSEA, per germline. There are 17 residues in the CDR3. Trimming pared 0 bases from V and 0 bases from J, leaving 12 bases between. Extracted RNA was reverse transcribed, and the resulting cDNA served as sequencing template. Assay: immunoSEQ multiplex PCR; the TCRdb copy retains only in-frame clones and omits some. The sample includes about 150,000 clones, around 87% of them seen just once. Sequencing used CD8+ T cells sorted from blood, obtained at week 0. The gene calls are TRBV29-1 and TRBJ2-6; the D is unclear. The clonotype was recovered from a human donor with alopecia areata. The DNA of the CDR3 is TGCAGCGTTGAAGACTTCGATATACTCTCTGGGGCCAACGTCCTGACTTTC. This encodes CSVEDFDILSGANVLTF.